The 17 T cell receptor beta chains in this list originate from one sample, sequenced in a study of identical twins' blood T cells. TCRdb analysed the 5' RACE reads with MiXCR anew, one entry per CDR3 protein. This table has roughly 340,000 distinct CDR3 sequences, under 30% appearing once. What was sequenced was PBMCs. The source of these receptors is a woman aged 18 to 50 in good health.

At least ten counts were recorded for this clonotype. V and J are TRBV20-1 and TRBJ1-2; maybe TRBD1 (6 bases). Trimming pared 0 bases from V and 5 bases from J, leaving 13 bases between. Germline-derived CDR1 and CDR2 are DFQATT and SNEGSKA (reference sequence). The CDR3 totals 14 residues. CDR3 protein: CSARDHRVLYGYTF. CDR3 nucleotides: TGCAGTGCTAGAGACCACAGGGTCCTATATGGCTACACCTTC.

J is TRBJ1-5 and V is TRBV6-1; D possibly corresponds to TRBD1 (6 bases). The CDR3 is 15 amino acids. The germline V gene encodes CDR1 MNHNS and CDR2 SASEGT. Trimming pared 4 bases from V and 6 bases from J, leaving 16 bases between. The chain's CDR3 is CASSGPGARVQPQHF. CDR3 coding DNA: TGTGCCAGCAGTGGCCCGGGGGCACGGGTTCAGCCCCAGCATTTT.

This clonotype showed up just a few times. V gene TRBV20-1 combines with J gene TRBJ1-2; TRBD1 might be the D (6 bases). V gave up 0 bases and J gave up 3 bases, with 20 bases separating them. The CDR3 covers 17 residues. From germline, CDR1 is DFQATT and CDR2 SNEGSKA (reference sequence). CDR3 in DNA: TGCAGTGCTAGAGATCAGGGGCGGATAACGAGCCACTATGGCTACACCTTC. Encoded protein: CSARDQGRITSHYGYTF.

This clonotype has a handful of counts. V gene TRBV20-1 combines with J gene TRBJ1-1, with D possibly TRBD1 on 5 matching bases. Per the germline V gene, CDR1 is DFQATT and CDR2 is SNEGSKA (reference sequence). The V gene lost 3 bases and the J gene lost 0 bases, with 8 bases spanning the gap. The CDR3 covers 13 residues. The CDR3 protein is CSASPRVNTEAFF. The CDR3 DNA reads TGCAGTGCTAGCCCCAGGGTGAACACTGAAGCTTTCTTT.

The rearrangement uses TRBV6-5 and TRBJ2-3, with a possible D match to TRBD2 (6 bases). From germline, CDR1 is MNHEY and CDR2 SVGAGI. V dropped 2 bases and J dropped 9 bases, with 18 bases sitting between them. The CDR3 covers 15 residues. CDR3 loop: CASSYTHHGGGTQYF. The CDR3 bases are TGTGCCAGCAGTTACACTCACCACGGGGGTGGGACGCAGTATTTT.

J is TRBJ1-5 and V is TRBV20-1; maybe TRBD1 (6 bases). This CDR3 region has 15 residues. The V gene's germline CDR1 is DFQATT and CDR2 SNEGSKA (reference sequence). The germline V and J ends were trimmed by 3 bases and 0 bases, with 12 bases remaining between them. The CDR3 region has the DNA TGCAGTGCTAGGAGGACAGTTAATAGCAATCAGCCCCAGCATTTT. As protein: CSARRTVNSNQPQHF.

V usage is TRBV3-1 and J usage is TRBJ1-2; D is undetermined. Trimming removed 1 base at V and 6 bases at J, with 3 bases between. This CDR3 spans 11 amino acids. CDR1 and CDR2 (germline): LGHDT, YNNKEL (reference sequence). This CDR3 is CASSQANGYTF. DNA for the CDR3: TGTGCCAGCAGCCAAGCTAATGGCTACACCTTC. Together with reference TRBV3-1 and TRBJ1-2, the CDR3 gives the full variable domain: DTAVSQTPKYLVTQMGNDKSIKCEQNLGHDTMYWYKQDSKKFLKIMFSYNNKELIINETVPNRFSPKSPDKAHLNLHINSLELGDSAVYFCASSQANGYTFGSGTRLTVV.

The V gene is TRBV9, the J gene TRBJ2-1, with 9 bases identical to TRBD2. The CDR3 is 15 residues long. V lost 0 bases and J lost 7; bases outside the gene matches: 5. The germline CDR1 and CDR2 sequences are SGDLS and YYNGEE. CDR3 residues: CASSVAPLAGNEQFF. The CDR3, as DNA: TGTGCCAGCAGCGTAGCTCCCCTAGCGGGGAATGAGCAGTTCTTC.

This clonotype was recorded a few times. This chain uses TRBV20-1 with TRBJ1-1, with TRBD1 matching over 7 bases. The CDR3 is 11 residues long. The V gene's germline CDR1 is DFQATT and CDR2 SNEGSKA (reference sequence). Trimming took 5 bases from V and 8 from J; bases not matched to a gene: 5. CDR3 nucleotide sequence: TGCAGTGCTGCACCGACAGGGGAAGCTTTCTTT. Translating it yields CSAAPTGEAFF.

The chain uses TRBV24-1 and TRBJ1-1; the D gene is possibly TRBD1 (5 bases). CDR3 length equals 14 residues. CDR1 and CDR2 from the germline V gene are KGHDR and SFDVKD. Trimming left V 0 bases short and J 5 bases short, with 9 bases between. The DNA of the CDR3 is TGTGCCACCAGTGATTTGCGGGGGTTGACTGAAGCTTTCTTT. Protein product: CATSDLRGLTEAFF.

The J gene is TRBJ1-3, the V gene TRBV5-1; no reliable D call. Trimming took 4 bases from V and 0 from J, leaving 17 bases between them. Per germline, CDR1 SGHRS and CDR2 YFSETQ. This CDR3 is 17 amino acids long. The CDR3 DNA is TGCGCCAGCAGCCTGGACGGAACATACAGCTCTGGAAACACCATATATTTT. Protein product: CASSLDGTYSSGNTIYF.

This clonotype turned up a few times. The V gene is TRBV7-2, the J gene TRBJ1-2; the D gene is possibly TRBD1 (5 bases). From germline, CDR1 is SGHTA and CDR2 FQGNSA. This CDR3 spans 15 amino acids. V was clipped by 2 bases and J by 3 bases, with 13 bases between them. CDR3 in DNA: TGTGCCAGCAGCTTAACCCCAGGGACGGACTATGGCTACACCTTC. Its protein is CASSLTPGTDYGYTF.

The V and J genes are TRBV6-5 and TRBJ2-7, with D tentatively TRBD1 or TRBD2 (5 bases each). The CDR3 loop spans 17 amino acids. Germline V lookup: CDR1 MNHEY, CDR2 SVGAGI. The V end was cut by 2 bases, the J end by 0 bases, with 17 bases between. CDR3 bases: TGTGCCAGCAGTTACCGGGACGGCCCAACTTTCTCCTACGAGCAGTACTTC. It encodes CASSYRDGPTFSYEQYF.

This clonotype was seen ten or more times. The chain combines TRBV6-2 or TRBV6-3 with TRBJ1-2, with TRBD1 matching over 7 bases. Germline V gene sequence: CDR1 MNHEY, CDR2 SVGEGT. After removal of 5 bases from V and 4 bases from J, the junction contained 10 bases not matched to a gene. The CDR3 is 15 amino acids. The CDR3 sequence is CASSDDRVVFYGYTF. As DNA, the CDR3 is TGTGCCAGCAGTGACGACAGGGTGGTTTTCTATGGCTACACCTTC.

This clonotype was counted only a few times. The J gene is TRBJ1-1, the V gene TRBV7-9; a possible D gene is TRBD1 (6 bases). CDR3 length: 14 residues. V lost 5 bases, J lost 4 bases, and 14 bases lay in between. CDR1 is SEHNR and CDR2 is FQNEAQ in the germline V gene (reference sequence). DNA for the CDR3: TGTGCCAGCAGCACCGGGGGCGCCGGCACTGAAGCTTTCTTT. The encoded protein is CASSTGGAGTEAFF.

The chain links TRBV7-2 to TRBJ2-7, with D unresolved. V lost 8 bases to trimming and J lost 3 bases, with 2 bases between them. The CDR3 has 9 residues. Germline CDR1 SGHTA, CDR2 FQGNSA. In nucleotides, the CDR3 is TGTGCCAGCCTCTACGAGCAGTACTTC. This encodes CASLYEQYF.

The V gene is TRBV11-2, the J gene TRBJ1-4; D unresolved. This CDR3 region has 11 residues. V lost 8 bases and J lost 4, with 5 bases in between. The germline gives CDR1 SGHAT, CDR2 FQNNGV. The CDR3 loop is CASLLNEKLFF. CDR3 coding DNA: TGTGCCAGCCTCCTTAATGAAAAACTGTTTTTT.